The clone carrying this T cell receptor (beta chain) was counted a few times. The antigen is not known. This CDR3 is 17 amino acids long. Trimming took 2 bases from V and 8 from J, leaving 24 bases between them. Study-level results: Tumor-infiltrating Treg TCR alpha and beta sequences overlapped most with tumor naive CD4+ T cells, then blood naive. Tumor memory CD4+ T cell TCR gene usage clustered with blood and lymph node memory CD4+ cells and lymph node naive CD4+ cells.

After constant-region reverse-primer amplification, full-length variable regions underwent semi-nested PCR with Nested Universal Primer A. TCRdb passed the 5' RACE reads through MiXCR, listing each CDR3 protein once. The sample holds about 54,000 distinct CDR3 sequences, 17% seen once. Naive CD4+ T cells were purified with Tregs depleted by CD25. This rearrangement joins TRBV12-3 or TRBV12-4 to TRBJ1-2, with D possibly being TRBD1 (6 bases). The receptor comes from a female donor with breast cancer. Specimen: naive CD4+ T cells sorted from blood. The subset was: naive CD4+ T cells, CD4+CD45RA+CD25-. DNA of the CDR3: TGTGCCAGCAGTTTAATTTCGGGGGGGGGCGCCTACCGCGGCTACACCTTC. Its protein is CASSLISGGGAYRGYTF.